This TCR beta chain emerged from a study of shared clonotypes between healthy human individuals. Profiling relied on immunoSEQ multiplex PCR, and the TCRdb table lists in-frame clones only, not all of them. The sample holds 1,100,000 or so clones, around three quarters seen once. V was trimmed by 1 base and J by 3 bases, leaving 11 bases between them. The germline V gene encodes CDR1 SGHRS and CDR2 YFSETQ. The CDR3 is made up of 15 amino acids. The rearrangement uses TRBV5-1 and TRBJ2-1; tentative D call: TRBD1 (5 bases). Sample: memory CD4+ T cells from PBMCs. Regarding subset: CD45RA-negative fraction. This TCR came from a man aged 18 to 29 in good health. Some clones in this sample may be carry-over from other donors' samples. Written as DNA, the CDR3 is TGCGCCAGCAGCTTGACGCAGGGCCACTACAATGAGCAGTTCTTC. Amino acid sequence: CASSLTQGHYNEQFF.